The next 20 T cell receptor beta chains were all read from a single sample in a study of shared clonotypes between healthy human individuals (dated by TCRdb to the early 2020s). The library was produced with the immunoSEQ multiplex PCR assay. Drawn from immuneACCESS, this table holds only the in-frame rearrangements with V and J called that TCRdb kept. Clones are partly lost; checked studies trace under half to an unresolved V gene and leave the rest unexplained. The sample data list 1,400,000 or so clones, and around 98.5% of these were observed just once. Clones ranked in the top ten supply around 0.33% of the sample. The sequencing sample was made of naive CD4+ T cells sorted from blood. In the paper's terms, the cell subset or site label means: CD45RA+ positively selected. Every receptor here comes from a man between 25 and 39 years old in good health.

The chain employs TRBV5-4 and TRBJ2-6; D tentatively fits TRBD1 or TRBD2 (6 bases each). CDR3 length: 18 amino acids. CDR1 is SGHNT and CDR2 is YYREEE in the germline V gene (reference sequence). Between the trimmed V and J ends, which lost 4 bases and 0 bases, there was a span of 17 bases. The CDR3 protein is CASSPLGGLISGANVLTF. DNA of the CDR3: TGTGCCAGCAGCCCCTTAGGGGGACTTATCTCTGGGGCCAACGTCCTGACTTTC. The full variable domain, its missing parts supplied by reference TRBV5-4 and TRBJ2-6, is ETGVTQSPTHLIKTRGQQVTLRCSSQSGHNTVSWYQQALGQGPQFIFQYYREEENGRGNFPPRFSGLQFPNYSSELNVNALELDDSALYLCASSPLGGLISGANVLTFGAGSRLTVL.

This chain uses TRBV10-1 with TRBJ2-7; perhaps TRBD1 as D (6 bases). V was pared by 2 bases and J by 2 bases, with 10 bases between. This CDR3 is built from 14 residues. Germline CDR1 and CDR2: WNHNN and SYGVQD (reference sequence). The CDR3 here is CASSEGQRPYEQYF. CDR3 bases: TGCGCCAGCAGTGAGGGACAGAGACCCTACGAGCAGTACTTC.

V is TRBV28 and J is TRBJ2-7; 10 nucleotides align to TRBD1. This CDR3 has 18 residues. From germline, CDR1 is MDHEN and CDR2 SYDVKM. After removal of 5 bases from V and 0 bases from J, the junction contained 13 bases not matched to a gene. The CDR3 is CASSPSGQGKGFSYEQYF. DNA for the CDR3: TGTGCCAGCAGTCCATCGGGACAGGGGAAGGGTTTCTCCTACGAGCAGTACTTC.

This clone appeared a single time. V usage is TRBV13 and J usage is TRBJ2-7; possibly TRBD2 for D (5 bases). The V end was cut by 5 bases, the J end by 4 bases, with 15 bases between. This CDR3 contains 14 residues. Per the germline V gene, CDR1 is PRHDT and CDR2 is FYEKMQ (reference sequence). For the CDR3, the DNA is TGTGCCAGCAGCCCCCCGGGATCTATTTACGAGCAGTACTTC. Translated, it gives CASSPPGSIYEQYF.

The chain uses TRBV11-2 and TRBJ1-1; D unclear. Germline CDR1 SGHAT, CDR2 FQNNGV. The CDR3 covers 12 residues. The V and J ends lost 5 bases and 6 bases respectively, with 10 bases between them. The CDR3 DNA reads TGTGCCAGCAGCCCGTCCGGGCCTGAAGCTTTCTTT. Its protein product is CASSPSGPEAFF.

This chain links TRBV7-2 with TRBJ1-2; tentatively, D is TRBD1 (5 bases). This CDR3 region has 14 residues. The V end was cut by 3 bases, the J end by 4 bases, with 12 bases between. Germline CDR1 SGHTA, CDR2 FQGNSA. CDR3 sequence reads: CASSFKRDGYGYTF. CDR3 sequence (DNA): TGTGCCAGCAGCTTTAAGCGGGACGGCTATGGCTACACCTTC. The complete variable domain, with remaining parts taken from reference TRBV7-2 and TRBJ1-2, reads GAGVSQSPSNKVTEKGKDVELRCDPISGHTALYWYRQSLGQGLEFLIYFQGNSAPDKSGLPSDRFSAERTGGSVSTLTIQRTQQEDSAVYLCASSFKRDGYGYTFGSGTRLTVV.

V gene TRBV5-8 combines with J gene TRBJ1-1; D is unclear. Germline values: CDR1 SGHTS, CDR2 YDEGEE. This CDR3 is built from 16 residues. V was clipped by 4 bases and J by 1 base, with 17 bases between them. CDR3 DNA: TGTGCCAGCAGCCCAACGGGATGGGGTGGGAACACTGAAGCTTTCTTT. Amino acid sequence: CASSPTGWGGNTEAFF.

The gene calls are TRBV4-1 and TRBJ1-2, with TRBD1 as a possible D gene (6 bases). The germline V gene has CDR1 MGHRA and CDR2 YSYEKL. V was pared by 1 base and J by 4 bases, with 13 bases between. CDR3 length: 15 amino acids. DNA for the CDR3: TGCGCCAGCAGCCAAGTAGGGGGGGCGGGCTATGGCTACACCTTC. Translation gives CASSQVGGAGYGYTF.

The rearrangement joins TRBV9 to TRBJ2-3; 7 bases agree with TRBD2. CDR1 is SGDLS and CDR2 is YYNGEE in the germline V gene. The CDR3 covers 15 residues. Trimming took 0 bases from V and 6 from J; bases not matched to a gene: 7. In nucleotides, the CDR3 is TGTGCCAGCAGCGTAGCGGCGGGAGTGGGGGATACGCAGTATTTT. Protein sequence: CASSVAAGVGDTQYF.

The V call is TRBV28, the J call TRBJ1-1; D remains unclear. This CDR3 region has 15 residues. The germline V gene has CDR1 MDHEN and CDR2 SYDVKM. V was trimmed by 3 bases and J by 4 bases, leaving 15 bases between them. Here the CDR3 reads CASSFPVGLGTEAFF. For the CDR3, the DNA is TGTGCCAGCAGTTTCCCCGTCGGATTGGGCACTGAAGCTTTCTTT.

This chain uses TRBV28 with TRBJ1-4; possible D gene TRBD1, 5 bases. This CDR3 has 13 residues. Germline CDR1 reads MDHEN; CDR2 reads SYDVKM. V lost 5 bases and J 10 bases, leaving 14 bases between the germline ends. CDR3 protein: CASSTGAGGKLFF. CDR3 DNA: TGTGCCAGCAGTACGGGCGCTGGGGGAAAACTGTTTTTT.

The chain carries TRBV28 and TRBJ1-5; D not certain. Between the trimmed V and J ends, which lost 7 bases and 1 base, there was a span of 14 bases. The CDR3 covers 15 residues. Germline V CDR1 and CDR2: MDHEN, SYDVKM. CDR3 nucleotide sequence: TGTGCCAGCACTAACAGCCTACCGAGCAATCAGCCCCAGCATTTT. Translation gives CASTNSLPSNQPQHF.

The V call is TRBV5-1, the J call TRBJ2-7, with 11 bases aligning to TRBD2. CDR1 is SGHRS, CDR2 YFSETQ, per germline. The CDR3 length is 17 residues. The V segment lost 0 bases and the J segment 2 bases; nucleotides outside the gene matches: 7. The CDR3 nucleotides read TGCGCCAGCAGCTTGGGCCCGACTAGCGGGACAACCTACGAGCAGTACTTC. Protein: CASSLGPTSGTTYEQYF.

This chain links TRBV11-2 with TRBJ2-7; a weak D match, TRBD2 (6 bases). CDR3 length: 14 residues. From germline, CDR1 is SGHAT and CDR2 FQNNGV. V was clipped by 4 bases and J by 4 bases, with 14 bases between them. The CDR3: CASSSSGTLYEQYF. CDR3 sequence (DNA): TGTGCCAGCAGCTCCTCCGGGACTCTTTACGAGCAGTACTTC.

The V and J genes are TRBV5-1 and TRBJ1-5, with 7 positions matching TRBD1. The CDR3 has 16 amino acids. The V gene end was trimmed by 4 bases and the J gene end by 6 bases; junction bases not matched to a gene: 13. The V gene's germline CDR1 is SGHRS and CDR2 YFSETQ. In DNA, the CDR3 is TGCGCCAGCAGCCCGCAAGGACAGGCGAACGGTCAGCCCCAGCATTTT. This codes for CASSPQGQANGQPQHF.

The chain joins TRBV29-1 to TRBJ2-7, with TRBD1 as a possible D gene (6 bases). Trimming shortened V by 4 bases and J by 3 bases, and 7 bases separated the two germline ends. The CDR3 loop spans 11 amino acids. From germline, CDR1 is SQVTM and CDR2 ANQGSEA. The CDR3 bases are TGCAGCGTTGGGACAGTCTACGAGCAGTACTTC. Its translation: CSVGTVYEQYF.

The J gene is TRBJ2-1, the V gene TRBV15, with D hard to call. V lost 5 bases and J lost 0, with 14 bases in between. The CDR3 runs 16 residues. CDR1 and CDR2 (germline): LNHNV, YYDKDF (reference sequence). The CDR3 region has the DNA TGTGCCACCAGCGGGCTTACGGGTTACTCCTACAATGAGCAGTTCTTC. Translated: CATSGLTGYSYNEQFF.

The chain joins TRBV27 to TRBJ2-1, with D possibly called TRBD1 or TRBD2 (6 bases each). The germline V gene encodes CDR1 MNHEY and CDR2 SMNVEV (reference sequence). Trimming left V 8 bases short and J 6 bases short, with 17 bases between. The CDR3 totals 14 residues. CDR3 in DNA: TGTGCCAGCGTAAAACGGAGGGGGGTCAATGAGCAGTTCTTC. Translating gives CASVKRRGVNEQFF.

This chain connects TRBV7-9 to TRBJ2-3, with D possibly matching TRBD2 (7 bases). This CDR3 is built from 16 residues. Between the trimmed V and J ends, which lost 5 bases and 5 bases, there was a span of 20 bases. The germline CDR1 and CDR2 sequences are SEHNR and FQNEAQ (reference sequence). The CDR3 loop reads CASSHRGRAQGDTQYF. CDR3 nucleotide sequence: TGTGCCAGCAGCCATAGGGGGAGGGCCCAGGGAGATACGCAGTATTTT.

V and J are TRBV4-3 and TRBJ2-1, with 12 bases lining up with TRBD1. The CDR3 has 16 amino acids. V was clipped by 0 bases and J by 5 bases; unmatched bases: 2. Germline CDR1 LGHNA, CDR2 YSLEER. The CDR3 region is CASSQDRDRGHNEQFF. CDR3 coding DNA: TGCGCCAGCAGCCAAGACAGGGACAGGGGGCACAATGAGCAGTTCTTC.